This TCR beta chain was identified in a study of blood T cell repertoires in COVID-19. Turning to the study itself: In each case, the material was cDNA or gDNA derived from T cells, B-cell-depleted T cells, or PBMCs.

This clone was observed a handful of times. No conserved phenylalanine or tryptophan ends this CDR3, so it is likely a read error. No DNA is shown, since the ends of the CDR3 on it are uncertain; the CDR3 is the one TCRdb lists. As processed by the authors: Reference gene primer amplification in the assay estimated nucleated cell counts. The table came from immunoSEQ multiplex PCR; TCRdb's copy has only in-frame clones and leaves some out. V and J calls plus clone size are reproduced from that table; the DNA served to infer D and trimming. The sample has some 45,000 clones, roughly 84% seen once. In germline, CDR1 is SGHNT, CDR2 YYREEE (reference sequence). The CDR3 is 13 amino acids in total, end residues counted.

The TCR was taken from a woman of 80 years or more with acute or convalescent COVID-19. The rearrangement links TRBV5-4 to TRBJ1-2. The sample comprised peripheral blood. CDR3 protein: CASSLRLHPRGRV.